What follows are 25 T cell receptor beta chains derived from one specimen sequenced in a study of blood T cell repertoires in COVID-19. Only in-frame clones appear in the TCRdb table, and some are missing; sequencing was by immunoSEQ multiplex PCR. Of fewer than 300,000 clones in the sample, roughly 80% were seen once. Sequencing input: PBMCs or T cells enriched from blood (not recorded which). The source of these receptors is a man in his forties or fifties who had been exposed to COVID-19.

This clone was seen a single time. The rearrangement joins TRBV19 to TRBJ1-1; possibly TRBD1 for D (6 bases). Trimming took 3 bases from V and 4 from J, leaving 9 bases between them. The germline CDR1 and CDR2 sequences are LNHDA and SQIVND (reference sequence). This CDR3 spans 13 amino acids. CDR3 sequence: CASSMGRGTEAFF. Here the CDR3 DNA reads TGTGCCAGTAGTATGGGCAGGGGCACTGAAGCTTTCTTT.

The CDR3 is CASSVAGGAPNEKLFF. The CDR3 region has the DNA TGTGCCAGCAGCGTAGCGGGGGGGGCCCCAAATGAAAAACTGTTTTTT. This chain connects TRBV9 to TRBJ1-4; D possibly corresponds to TRBD1 (6 bases). This CDR3 is 16 amino acids long. Per the germline V gene, CDR1 is SGDLS and CDR2 is YYNGEE. V was cut by 0 bases and J by 5 bases, with 14 bases left in between.

This sequence joins TRBV19 and TRBJ1-6; 8 nucleotides line up with TRBD1. V shed 4 bases, J shed 7 bases, and the junction held 6 bases outside the gene matches. Germline-derived CDR1 and CDR2 are LNHDA and SQIVND (reference sequence). The CDR3 totals 15 residues. The CDR3 loop is CASSTTGASNSPLHF. CDR3 coding DNA: TGTGCCAGTAGTACGACAGGGGCAAGCAATTCACCCCTCCACTTT.

The chain uses TRBV7-9 and TRBJ2-3, with TRBD2 matching over 7 bases. The trim removed 4 bases at V and 3 bases at J, leaving 16 bases unmatched. Germline lookup yields CDR1 SEHNR and CDR2 FQNEAQ (reference sequence). The CDR3 length is 18 residues. The CDR3 spells CASSSQTPLADLTDTQYF. The CDR3 DNA follows: TGTGCCAGCAGCTCTCAAACCCCTCTAGCGGATCTGACAGATACGCAGTATTTT.

The chain carries TRBV4-1 and TRBJ2-7; 13 bases fit TRBD2. Germline values: CDR1 MGHRA, CDR2 YSYEKL. CDR3 length: 19 amino acids. Unmatched junction bases numbered 8, after V lost 0 bases and J lost 0 bases. CDR3 in DNA: TGCGCCAGCAGCCAAGAGGGGGGACTAGCGGGACTCCGCTCCTACGAGCAGTACTTC. Translation gives CASSQEGGLAGLRSYEQYF.

This clone has ten or more counts. The same CDR3 is also encoded by other DNA sequences in this sample. The chain combines TRBV5-6 with TRBJ2-5, with D possibly being TRBD1 (6 bases). CDR1 SGHDT and CDR2 YYEEEE come from the germline V gene. V was clipped by 2 bases and J by 5 bases, with 10 bases between them. This CDR3 contains 13 residues. The CDR3 here is CASSFTRGETQYF. The CDR3, as DNA: TGTGCCAGCAGCTTTACTAGGGGGGAGACCCAGTACTTC.

The J gene is TRBJ1-6, the V gene TRBV7-9; TRBD1 agrees at 10 bases. From germline, CDR1 is SEHNR and CDR2 FQNEAQ (reference sequence). The CDR3 is 15 residues long. Trimming took 5 bases from V and 7 from J; bases not matched to a gene: 5. CDR3 in DNA: TGTGCCAGCAGCCGCGGGACAGGGGTCAATTCACCCCTCCACTTT. Its translation is CASSRGTGVNSPLHF. The entire variable domain, with the rest obtained from reference TRBV7-9 and TRBJ1-6, is as follows: DTGVSQNPRHKITKRGQNVTFRCDPISEHNRLYWYRQTLGQGPEFLTYFQNEAQLEKSRLLSDRFSAERPKGSFSTLEIQRTEQGDSAMYLCASSRGTGVNSPLHFGNGTRLTVT.

This chain uses TRBV7-8 with TRBJ2-5, with a tentative D call TRBD1 (6 bases). Trimming stripped 5 bases from V and 5 bases from J, with 12 bases between. Germline CDR1 and CDR2: SGHVS and FQNEAQ. This CDR3 is 13 amino acids long. As DNA, the CDR3 is TGTGCCAGCAGCAACAGGGCTCCGGAGACCCAGTACTTC. Its translation: CASSNRAPETQYF.

CDR3 bases: TGTGCCAGCAGCCCCCGGACAGGGGTAGATACGCAGTATTTT. Translating it yields CASSPRTGVDTQYF. The chain links TRBV9 to TRBJ2-3, with TRBD1 matching over 9 bases. The germline V gene has CDR1 SGDLS and CDR2 YYNGEE. The V segment lost 4 bases and the J segment 5 bases; nucleotides outside the gene matches: 5. This CDR3 comprises 14 residues.

The chain carries TRBV29-1 and TRBJ2-3; TRBD1 is a possible D gene (5 bases). Per germline, CDR1 SQVTM and CDR2 ANQGSEA. This CDR3 spans 17 amino acids. Trimming pared 2 bases from V and 4 bases from J, leaving 22 bases between. CDR3 bases: TGCAGCGTTGAAATCCCCCCCGGTAGTACAGGTTCAGATACGCAGTATTTT. Translated, it gives CSVEIPPGSTGSDTQYF.

This clone was seen only once. The chain joins TRBV30 to TRBJ1-1; no clear D gene. This CDR3 is 14 amino acids long. In germline, CDR1 is GTSNPN, CDR2 SVGIG (reference sequence). V lost 4 bases, J lost 5 bases, and 17 bases lay in between. CDR3 nucleotides: TGTGCCTGGATCTCTTTCATAATAGATACTGAAGCTTTCTTT. It is translated as CAWISFIIDTEAFF.

The gene calls are TRBV9 and TRBJ2-6; tentatively, D is TRBD1 (5 bases). The germline V and J ends were trimmed by 10 bases and 2 bases, with 16 bases remaining between them. Looked up from germline, CDR1 is SGDLS and CDR2 is YYNGEE. The CDR3 spans 15 residues. CDR3 DNA: TGTGCCTCCACTCAGGGCGGAGCTGGGGCCAACGTCCTGACTTTC. It translates to CASTQGGAGANVLTF.

The chain carries TRBV7-9 and TRBJ1-1; perhaps TRBD1 as D (6 bases). This CDR3 has 15 amino acids. V lost 5 bases, J lost 5 bases, and 18 bases lay in between. CDR1 and CDR2 from the germline V gene are SEHNR and FQNEAQ (reference sequence). CDR3: CASSPGTFRGTEAFF. For the CDR3, the DNA is TGTGCCAGCAGCCCCGGGACATTCCGAGGGACTGAAGCTTTCTTT.

The chain has TRBV9 and TRBJ1-2, with D possibly being TRBD1 (5 bases). The V gene lost 5 bases and the J gene lost 7 bases, with 21 bases spanning the gap. Germline values: CDR1 SGDLS, CDR2 YYNGEE. This CDR3 region has 15 residues. Written as DNA, the CDR3 is TGTGCCAGCAGAAGTGGAGGACTACCGAGGGGTGGCTACACCTTC. Protein sequence: CASRSGGLPRGGYTF.

This clone was counted at least ten times. This sequence joins TRBV10-3 and TRBJ2-7, with 10 bases matching TRBD2. The length of the CDR3 is 16 residues. Looked up from germline, CDR1 is ENHRY and CDR2 is SYGVKD. Unmatched junction bases numbered 8, after V lost 2 bases and J lost 4 bases. The CDR3 DNA follows: TGTGCCATCAGTGAGGCACCTGGGACTAGCGCGTACGAGCAGTACTTC. Protein product: CAISEAPGTSAYEQYF.

This rearrangement joins TRBV28 to TRBJ1-2, with TRBD1 matching over 7 bases. Germline CDR1 is MDHEN and CDR2 is SYDVKM. The CDR3 loop spans 14 amino acids. Trimming cost V 5 bases and J 5 bases; bases outside gene matches: 8. CDR3 nucleotides: TGTGCCAGCAGTGTCCAGGGGGGCTCGTATGGCTACACCTTC. Its protein product is CASSVQGGSYGYTF.

V is TRBV9 and J is TRBJ1-6; no definite D call. CDR3 length: 16 amino acids. Trimming took 2 bases from V and 0 from J, leaving 9 bases between them. CDR1 is SGDLS and CDR2 is YYNGEE in the germline V gene. DNA for the CDR3: TGTGCCAGCAGCGTTCAGAGGAGCTCCTATAATTCACCCCTCCACTTT. This sequence encodes CASSVQRSSYNSPLHF.

This clone was found once. This sample includes further DNA sequences coding for the same CDR3. The CDR3 DNA is TGTGCCAGCTCACCCGGTGGCACAGATACGCAGTATTTT. This gives the protein CASSPGGTDTQYF. The genes are TRBV18 and TRBJ2-3, with D uncertain. CDR1 and CDR2 from the germline V gene are KGHSH and LQKENI. The CDR3 length is 13 residues. V was pared by 3 bases and J by 1 base, with 5 bases between.

This clone appeared a few times. The chain employs TRBV7-9 and TRBJ2-3, with TRBD2 matching over 10 bases. Trimming removed 4 bases from V and 9 bases from J; junction bases left unmatched: 13. Per germline, CDR1 SEHNR and CDR2 FQNEAQ (reference sequence). The CDR3 spans 16 residues. CDR3 DNA: TGTGCCAGCAGCTCGCCTAGTAAAAGCGGGAGGGCCACGCAGTATTTT. This encodes CASSSPSKSGRATQYF.

The chain couples TRBV21-1 to TRBJ1-2; TRBD1, the D gene given by the table, was not confirmed from the DNA. TRBV21-1 is annotated as a pseudogene. This CDR3 spans 12 amino acids. This chain's CDR3 is CASRDLGRGYTF. The CDR3 DNA reads as TGTGCCAGCAGAGACCTTGGGCGAGGCTACACCTTC.

This chain uses TRBV2 with TRBJ1-1; possibly TRBD1 for D (5 bases). The CDR3 has 14 residues. Germline V gene lookup returns CDR1 SNHLY and CDR2 FYNNEI. The V gene lost 6 bases and the J gene lost 5 bases, with 16 bases spanning the gap. The CDR3 protein is CASRGSEGRTEAFF. In DNA form, the CDR3 reads TGTGCCAGCAGGGGGTCGGAGGGGAGGACTGAAGCTTTCTTT.

This chain links TRBV7-3 with TRBJ2-1, with D perhaps matching TRBD2 (5 bases). V dropped 6 bases and J dropped 7 bases, with 16 bases sitting between them. Germline V gene sequence: CDR1 SGHTA, CDR2 FQGTGA. The CDR3 runs 14 residues. The CDR3 reads CASSQLGVANEQFF. The CDR3 DNA follows: TGTGCCAGCAGTCAACTTGGGGTAGCGAATGAGCAGTTCTTC.

The chain links TRBV18 to TRBJ2-2; the D is unclear. V lost 3 bases, J lost 12 bases, and 20 bases lay in between. CDR3 size: 15 residues. Germline assignment: CDR1 KGHSH and CDR2 LQKENI. Written as DNA, the CDR3 is TGTGCCAGCTCACCCCGTGACGGCGGAGACCGGAAGCTGTTTTTT. Amino acid sequence: CASSPRDGGDRKLFF.

A few counts support this clone. The chain recombines TRBV5-1 with TRBJ2-1; 8 bases agree with TRBD1. The CDR3 sequence is 16 residues long. The germline gives CDR1 SGHRS, CDR2 YFSETQ. V lost 0 bases, J lost 6 bases, and 8 bases stayed unmatched. CDR3 sequence: CASSLVSGTGLNEQFF. The CDR3, as DNA: TGCGCCAGCAGCTTGGTTTCCGGGACAGGTCTCAATGAGCAGTTCTTC.

V is TRBV10-3 and J is TRBJ1-2; D remains ambiguous. The V gene lost 4 bases and the J gene lost 3 bases, with 9 bases spanning the gap. Germline CDR1 ENHRY, CDR2 SYGVKD. There are 13 residues in the CDR3. The CDR3 DNA follows: TGTGCCATCAGTGTCAGAACAGACTATGGCTACACCTTC. As protein: CAISVRTDYGYTF.